This is a list of T cell receptor beta chains from one sample in a study of shared clonotypes between healthy human individuals. Repertoires were generated with immunoSEQ multiplex PCR, while TCRdb's copy carries only in-frame clones and drops some. The top ten clones hold over 0.1% of a sample with fewer than 700,000 clones, 85% to 95% of them seen once. Sequencing input: naive CD8+ T cells sorted from blood. Receptor source: a woman in her twenties or thirties in good health. The CDR3 runs from the conserved cysteine through the conserved F or W. Each record gives: clone size, D gene, V gene, J gene, CDR3 DNA, CDR3 protein. D genes are given only for firm matches. Rows give clone size only sometimes, using once, few, many, or a class for an expanded clone.

clone_size: NA; d_call: NA; v_call: TRBV27; j_call: TRBJ2-7; cdr3_nt: TGTGCCAGCAGTTTATCAGGGGGTTACTCCTACGAGCAGTACTTC; cdr3_aa: CASSLSGGYSYEQYF
clone_size: NA; d_call: TRBD1; v_call: TRBV5-8; j_call: TRBJ1-2; cdr3_nt: TGTGCCAGCAGCTTGGACAGGGGTGCCTATGGCTACACCTTC; cdr3_aa: CASSLDRGAYGYTF
clone_size: NA; d_call: NA; v_call: TRBV27; j_call: TRBJ1-4; cdr3_nt: TGTGCCAGCAGTAGCAGTTGGACTAATGAAAAACTGTTTTTT; cdr3_aa: CASSSSWTNEKLFF
clone_size: NA; d_call: NA; v_call: TRBV6-1; j_call: TRBJ2-7; cdr3_nt: TGTGCCAGCAGTGAAGGACAGGCCTACGAGCAGTACTTC; cdr3_aa: CASSEGQAYEQYF
clone_size: NA; d_call: TRBD2; v_call: TRBV4-1; j_call: TRBJ2-3; cdr3_nt: TGCGCCAGCAGCCAAGTCCCCAGCGGGAGAAGCACAGATACGCAGTATTTT; cdr3_aa: CASSQVPSGRSTDTQYF
clone_size: NA; d_call: NA; v_call: TRBV6-6; j_call: TRBJ1-5; cdr3_nt: TGTGCCAGCAGTTCAATACAGGGCGAGGGCAATCAGCCCCAGCATTTT; cdr3_aa: CASSSIQGEGNQPQHF
clone_size: NA; d_call: TRBD1; v_call: TRBV4-1; j_call: TRBJ2-5; cdr3_nt: TGCGCCAGCAGCCAAGAAGACAGGGTTATCCAAGAGACCCAGTACTTC; cdr3_aa: CASSQEDRVIQETQYF
clone_size: NA; d_call: TRBD1; v_call: TRBV6-5; j_call: TRBJ2-3; cdr3_nt: TGTGCCAGCAGTTACTCCTCAGGGGGCCATACGCAGTATTTT; cdr3_aa: CASSYSSGGHTQYF
clone_size: NA; d_call: NA; v_call: TRBV27; j_call: TRBJ2-1; cdr3_nt: TGTGCCAGCAGTACCTCTTACAATGAGCAGTTCTTC; cdr3_aa: CASSTSYNEQFF
clone_size: NA; d_call: TRBD1; v_call: TRBV19; j_call: TRBJ2-1; cdr3_nt: TGTGCCAGTGGCCAGGGGGTGACGTTCGATGAGCAGTTCTTC; cdr3_aa: CASGQGVTFDEQFF
clone_size: NA; d_call: NA; v_call: TRBV27; j_call: TRBJ2-7; cdr3_nt: TGTGCCAGCAGTCGGCCGGGCCCCCTGGACGAGCAGTACTTC; cdr3_aa: CASSRPGPLDEQYF
clone_size: NA; d_call: NA; v_call: TRBV7-3; j_call: TRBJ2-5; cdr3_nt: TGTGCCAGCAGCTTAAAAGGGGCGTACCAAGAGACCCAGTACTTC; cdr3_aa: CASSLKGAYQETQYF
clone_size: NA; d_call: NA; v_call: TRBV30; j_call: TRBJ2-1; cdr3_nt: TGTGCCTGGAGTGCTCACCTTTACAATGAGCAGTTCTTC; cdr3_aa: CAWSAHLYNEQFF
clone_size: NA; d_call: NA; v_call: TRBV19; j_call: TRBJ1-3; cdr3_nt: TGTGCCAGTAGTAAAGGGCTGGACAGCCCCTCTGGAAACACCATATATTTT; cdr3_aa: CASSKGLDSPSGNTIYF
clone_size: NA; d_call: NA; v_call: TRBV7-8; j_call: TRBJ2-7; cdr3_nt: TGTGCCAGCAGCTTGGGCAGGGTCTACGAGCAGTACTTC; cdr3_aa: CASSLGRVYEQYF
clone_size: NA; d_call: TRBD1; v_call: TRBV13; j_call: TRBJ1-2; cdr3_nt: TGTGCCAGCAGCCCGGACGCTGGACAGGGAGTAAACTATGGCTACACCTTC; cdr3_aa: CASSPDAGQGVNYGYTF
clone_size: NA; d_call: NA; v_call: TRBV27; j_call: TRBJ2-7; cdr3_nt: TGTGCCAGCAGTTTCGGAGTCGGGCACGAGCAGTACTTC; cdr3_aa: CASSFGVGHEQYF
clone_size: NA; d_call: TRBD1; v_call: TRBV27; j_call: TRBJ2-7; cdr3_nt: TGTGCCAGCAGTCGACCCGGGACAGGGGACGAGCAGTACTTC; cdr3_aa: CASSRPGTGDEQYF
clone_size: NA; d_call: NA; v_call: TRBV5-1; j_call: TRBJ1-5; cdr3_nt: TGCGCCAGCAGCTTGGCCGGGAACCAGCCCCAGCATTTT; cdr3_aa: CASSLAGNQPQHF
clone_size: NA; d_call: TRBD2; v_call: TRBV19; j_call: TRBJ2-1; cdr3_nt: TGTGCCAGTAGTATAAGAGGTTGGAGTCGGCGGGAGGGCCAATTAAAGAATGAGCAGTTCTTC; cdr3_aa: CASSIRGWSRREGQLKNEQFF
clone_size: once; d_call: TRBD1; v_call: TRBV19; j_call: TRBJ1-3; cdr3_nt: TGTGCCAGTCGGACTACGACAGGGGTGGTCTCTGGAAACACCATATATTTT; cdr3_aa: CASRTTTGVVSGNTIYF
clone_size: NA; d_call: NA; v_call: TRBV28; j_call: TRBJ2-1; cdr3_nt: TGTGCCAGCAGTACAGACCGGGAGTGGTCCTACAATGAGCAGTTCTTC; cdr3_aa: CASSTDREWSYNEQFF
clone_size: NA; d_call: NA; v_call: TRBV7-9; j_call: TRBJ2-2; cdr3_nt: TGTGCCAGCAGCTCGAACCGGGACACGGGAATTTTGTCCGGGGAGCTGTTTTTT; cdr3_aa: CASSSNRDTGILSGELFF
clone_size: NA; d_call: TRBD1; v_call: TRBV27; j_call: TRBJ2-1; cdr3_nt: TGTGCCAGCAGTTTATCGGGACAGTTAGAGCAGTTCTTC; cdr3_aa: CASSLSGQLEQFF
clone_size: NA; d_call: TRBD2; v_call: TRBV11-2; j_call: TRBJ2-7; cdr3_nt: TGTGCCAGCAGCCGAAACCCAGCGGGGAGCTCCTACGAGCAGTACTTC; cdr3_aa: CASSRNPAGSSYEQYF
clone_size: NA; d_call: NA; v_call: TRBV30; j_call: TRBJ1-1; cdr3_nt: TGTGCCTGGAGTGTAGGAGTCGGCTATACAGCCACTGAAGCTTTCTTT; cdr3_aa: CAWSVGVGYTATEAFF
clone_size: NA; d_call: NA; v_call: TRBV4-1; j_call: TRBJ2-1; cdr3_nt: TGCGCCAGCAGCCAAGAGGTACCAGTGGGCTACAATGAGCAGTTCTTC; cdr3_aa: CASSQEVPVGYNEQFF
clone_size: NA; d_call: NA; v_call: TRBV21-1; j_call: TRBJ1-2; cdr3_nt: TGTGCCAGCAGCAAAGACAACTCCTCCACCCTTCGAAGAATTTCCTATGGCTACACCTTC; cdr3_aa: CASSKDNSSTLRRISYGYTF
clone_size: few; d_call: TRBD2; v_call: TRBV6-1; j_call: TRBJ2-7; cdr3_nt: TGTGCCAGTGATTCCGGGACTAGCGGGCCCTACGAGCAGTACTTC; cdr3_aa: CASDSGTSGPYEQYF
clone_size: NA; d_call: NA; v_call: TRBV27; j_call: TRBJ2-7; cdr3_nt: TGTGCCAGCAGCTCTGGAGGGGCCTACGAGCAGTACTTC; cdr3_aa: CASSSGGAYEQYF
clone_size: NA; d_call: TRBD2; v_call: TRBV27; j_call: TRBJ2-7; cdr3_nt: TGTGCCAGCAAAGGCCTGGGAGCGGGAAACGAGCAGTACTTC; cdr3_aa: CASKGLGAGNEQYF
clone_size: NA; d_call: TRBD2; v_call: TRBV5-1; j_call: TRBJ2-1; cdr3_nt: TGCGCCAGCAGCCCCGGCAGACTAGCGGGAGATGGGCAGTTCTTC; cdr3_aa: CASSPGRLAGDGQFF
clone_size: NA; d_call: NA; v_call: TRBV13; j_call: TRBJ2-5; cdr3_nt: TGTGCCAGCAGCTTAGCAGAGACCCAGTACTTC; cdr3_aa: CASSLAETQYF
clone_size: few; d_call: NA; v_call: TRBV27; j_call: TRBJ1-2; cdr3_nt: TGTGCCAGCGGCCAATCCGATTTGTTGTGGCCAGATGGCTACACCTTC; cdr3_aa: CASGQSDLLWPDGYTF
clone_size: NA; d_call: TRBD2; v_call: TRBV9; j_call: TRBJ2-7; cdr3_nt: TGTGCCAGCAGCGTAGTGCCGGGAGGGCCATTAAGCGAGCAGTACTTC; cdr3_aa: CASSVVPGGPLSEQYF
clone_size: NA; d_call: TRBD1; v_call: TRBV25-1; j_call: TRBJ2-5; cdr3_nt: TGTGCCAGCTCCGGGACAGAAGAGACCCAGTACTTC; cdr3_aa: CASSGTEETQYF
clone_size: NA; d_call: NA; v_call: TRBV15; j_call: TRBJ1-2; cdr3_nt: TGTGCCACCAGTCCGACCGAGATACCCGGGCCCGGCTACACCTTC; cdr3_aa: CATSPTEIPGPGYTF
clone_size: NA; d_call: NA; v_call: TRBV28; j_call: TRBJ1-2; cdr3_nt: TGTGCCAGCAGTTTACGTACAGGGTACTATGGCTACACCTTC; cdr3_aa: CASSLRTGYYGYTF
clone_size: NA; d_call: TRBD2; v_call: TRBV2; j_call: TRBJ2-7; cdr3_nt: TGTGCCAGCGGAGGGACTAGCGGGACCTACTACGAGCAGTACTTC; cdr3_aa: CASGGTSGTYYEQYF
clone_size: NA; d_call: TRBD1; v_call: TRBV5-5; j_call: TRBJ1-5; cdr3_nt: TGTGCCAGCAGCTTGGTCGCCGGGACAGGGGGCTCCAATCAGCCCCAGCATTTT; cdr3_aa: CASSLVAGTGGSNQPQHF
clone_size: NA; d_call: TRBD1; v_call: TRBV27; j_call: TRBJ2-2; cdr3_nt: TGTGCCAGCAGTGCGGGACAGGGCGTCGGGGAGCTGTTTTTT; cdr3_aa: CASSAGQGVGELFF
clone_size: NA; d_call: TRBD1; v_call: TRBV27; j_call: TRBJ2-1; cdr3_nt: TGTGCCAGCAGTCTAATCGCAGGGGGCGCTTACAATGAGCAGTTCTTC; cdr3_aa: CASSLIAGGAYNEQFF
clone_size: once; d_call: NA; v_call: TRBV9; j_call: TRBJ1-5; cdr3_nt: TGTGCCAGCAGCGTAGGGGCAGCTAGCAATCAGCCCCAGCATTTT; cdr3_aa: CASSVGAASNQPQHF
clone_size: NA; d_call: TRBD1; v_call: TRBV18; j_call: TRBJ1-1; cdr3_nt: TGTGCCAGCTCAAGCCGGGACAGGGGAGAAGATGCTTTCTTT; cdr3_aa: CASSSRDRGEDAFF
clone_size: once; d_call: NA; v_call: TRBV19; j_call: TRBJ1-5; cdr3_nt: TGTGCCAGTAGTCCCCTACCCCCAGACAGGTCGAATCAGCCCCAGCATTTT; cdr3_aa: CASSPLPPDRSNQPQHF
clone_size: few; d_call: NA; v_call: TRBV7-9; j_call: TRBJ1-1; cdr3_nt: TGTGCCAGCAGCTTAGGAGGTCCTGAAGCTTTCTTT; cdr3_aa: CASSLGGPEAFF
clone_size: NA; d_call: NA; v_call: TRBV29-1; j_call: TRBJ2-1; cdr3_nt: TGCGGCGTTGAAGATTTGGAGTATGAGCAGTTCTTC; cdr3_aa: CGVEDLEYEQFF
clone_size: NA; d_call: TRBD2; v_call: TRBV18; j_call: TRBJ2-3; cdr3_nt: TGTGCCAGCTCACCCACTAGCGGGAGAGGAGCCGGCACAGATACGCAGTATTTT; cdr3_aa: CASSPTSGRGAGTDTQYF
clone_size: NA; d_call: NA; v_call: TRBV12-1; j_call: TRBJ2-7; cdr3_nt: TGTGCCAGCAGCTTTGGGCCGGGAAAACGCTACGAGCAGTACTTC; cdr3_aa: CASSFGPGKRYEQYF
clone_size: NA; d_call: NA; v_call: TRBV15; j_call: TRBJ1-4; cdr3_nt: TGTGCCACCAGCAGACCATCAGCCGGAAAACTGTTTTTT; cdr3_aa: CATSRPSAGKLFF
clone_size: once; d_call: NA; v_call: TRBV7-9; j_call: TRBJ2-5; cdr3_nt: TGTGCCAGCAGCTTCGGAGAGACCCAGTACTTC; cdr3_aa: CASSFGETQYF